A single sample gave rise to the 17 T cell receptor beta chains below, sequenced in a study of beta chain features in type 1 diabetes. Study findings and constraints: People with Type 1 diabetes carried modestly yet significantly shorter TCRB CDR3s in all four CD4+ subsets.

These receptors' targets are unknown. Reverse transcription of all isolated RNA meant that expressed TCRB transcripts were sequenced. Libraries were prepared by immunoSEQ multiplex PCR; TCRdb keeps only in-frame clonotypes and omits some of them. The sample has 150,000 to 200,000 clones, approximately 9.1% seen once; the top ten hold 0.7%. The sample comprised central memory CD4+ T cells from blood. These receptors all come from a woman in her twenties or thirties with type 1 diabetes.

This sequence joins TRBV30 and TRBJ1-3, with D unresolved. The CDR3 is 13 amino acids. Per the germline V gene, CDR1 is GTSNPN and CDR2 is SVGIG (reference sequence). V was shortened by 8 bases and J by 0 bases, with 11 bases between the two germline ends. The CDR3 nucleotides read TGTGCCCATGAGAGGAGCTCTGGAAACACCATATATTTT. It encodes CAHERSSGNTIYF.

The chain has TRBV6-1 and TRBJ2-7, with D possibly TRBD2 on 6 matching bases. Germline CDR1 MNHNS, CDR2 SASEGT. Trimming shortened V by 2 bases and J by 6 bases, and 17 bases separated the two germline ends. CDR3 size: 15 residues. CDR3 residues: CASSEPGLGFPEQYF. The CDR3 bases are TGTGCCAGCAGTGAACCGGGACTGGGGTTTCCCGAGCAGTACTTC.

The chain combines TRBV6-5 with TRBJ2-7, with D perhaps matching TRBD2 (7 bases). Between the trimmed V and J ends, which lost 8 bases and 2 bases, there was a span of 19 bases. Looked up from germline, CDR1 is MNHEY and CDR2 is SVGAGI. The CDR3 extends over 15 amino acids. The CDR3 DNA follows: TGTGCCAGCCGTGGGGGGGCGGCAGGGGCCTACGAGCAGTACTTC. Translating gives CASRGGAAGAYEQYF.

This clone has more than one count but fewer than ten. This sequence joins TRBV2 and TRBJ2-1; 8 bases agree with TRBD1. Germline CDR1 reads SNHLY; CDR2 reads FYNNEI. V shed 6 bases, J shed 7 bases, and the junction held 5 bases outside the gene matches. The CDR3 runs 13 residues. The CDR3 nucleotides read TGTGCCAGCAGAGAGGACAGGGTGAATGAGCAGTTCTTC. It translates to CASREDRVNEQFF.

A few counts support this clone. V usage is TRBV20-1 and J usage is TRBJ1-2; 8 bases are shared with TRBD1. V lost 4 bases to trimming and J lost 12 bases; unmatched junction nucleotides: 7. The length of the CDR3 is 11 residues. CDR1 and CDR2 (germline): DFQATT, SNEGSKA (reference sequence). For the CDR3, the DNA is TGCAGTGCTACCGCAGGGGGCTCTCACACCTTC. It specifies CSATAGGSHTF.

This clone was counted a few times. The rearrangement joins TRBV7-9 to TRBJ2-2, with 9 bases lining up with TRBD2. The trim removed 4 bases at V and 5 bases at J, leaving 5 bases unmatched. Germline CDR1 is SEHNR and CDR2 is FQNEAQ (reference sequence). The CDR3 totals 15 residues. This CDR3 is CASSSGLAITGELFF. In DNA form, the CDR3 reads TGTGCCAGCAGCTCCGGACTAGCGATTACCGGGGAGCTGTTTTTT.

The rearrangement uses TRBV28 and TRBJ2-1; D possibly corresponds to TRBD2 (5 bases). Germline V gene data show CDR1 as MDHEN and CDR2 as SYDVKM. The V end lost 5 bases, the J end lost 0 bases, and 14 bases lay between the germline ends. The CDR3 runs 16 residues. The CDR3 bases are TGTGCCAGCAGTGGGAGCGGCCCCCTCTCCTACAATGAGCAGTTCTTC. Protein sequence: CASSGSGPLSYNEQFF.

This clone occurred a few times. V is TRBV30 and J is TRBJ2-1; D possibly corresponds to TRBD1 (5 bases). Per the germline V gene, CDR1 is GTSNPN and CDR2 is SVGIG (reference sequence). With 0 bases removed from V and 3 bases from J, the gap between germline ends came to 15 bases. The CDR3 is 16 amino acids. The CDR3 nucleotides are TGTGCCTGGAGTGTAAATTTGGGGCCTGACTACAATGAGCAGTTCTTC. This gives the protein CAWSVNLGPDYNEQFF.

This chain joins TRBV14 and TRBJ2-7, with 8 bases that match TRBD2. The J segment lost 2 bases and the V segment lost 3 bases, leaving 6 bases of the junction unmatched. The CDR3 extends over 15 amino acids. CDR1 and CDR2 (germline): SGHDN, FVKESK. The CDR3 region has the DNA TGTGCCAGCAGCCATGATCGAGCGGGAGCCTACGAGCAGTACTTC. Its protein product is CASSHDRAGAYEQYF.

The sample holds a few counts of this clone. The V gene is TRBV29-1, the J gene TRBJ2-5; 8 nucleotides match TRBD1. Germline V gene sequence: CDR1 SQVTM, CDR2 ANQGSEA. Trimming removed 4 bases from V and 5 bases from J; junction bases left unmatched: 6. The CDR3 sequence is 13 residues long. DNA of the CDR3: TGCAGCGTTGGACAGGGGAGTGGGGAGACCCAGTACTTC. Residues: CSVGQGSGETQYF. Full variable domain (outside the CDR3, taken from reference TRBV29-1 and TRBJ2-5): SAVISQKPSRDICQRGTSLTIQCQVDSQVTMMFWYRQQPGQSLTLIATANQGSEATYESGFVIDKFPISRPNLTFSTLTVSNMSPEDSSIYLCSVGQGSGETQYFGPGTRLLVL.

The J gene is TRBJ1-2, the V gene TRBV29-1, with a tentative D call TRBD1 (5 bases). The CDR3 extends over 11 amino acids. The V end was cut by 7 bases, the J end by 4 bases, with 10 bases between. CDR1 is SQVTM, CDR2 ANQGSEA, per germline. This CDR3 is CSGMDTYGYTF. The CDR3 DNA sequence: TGCAGCGGGATGGACACCTATGGCTACACCTTC.

The sample holds a few counts of this clone. This chain uses TRBV28 with TRBJ1-4; TRBD1 aligns across 7 bases. Germline V gene data show CDR1 as MDHEN and CDR2 as SYDVKM. Trimming took 5 bases from V and 7 from J; bases not matched to a gene: 7. This CDR3 contains 14 residues. The CDR3 reads CASSLRQGSEKLFF. The CDR3 region has the DNA TGTGCCAGCAGTCTTCGACAGGGTAGTGAAAAACTGTTTTTT. Variable domain in full (rest from reference TRBV28 and TRBJ1-4): DVKVTQSSRYLVKRTGEKVFLECVQDMDHENMFWYRQDPGLGLRLIYFSYDVKMKEKGDIPEGYSVSREKKERFSLILESASTNQTSMYLCASSLRQGSEKLFFGSGTQLSVL.

This clone has only a few counts. The chain has TRBV5-1 and TRBJ2-1; TRBD2 agrees at 14 bases. Per the germline V gene, CDR1 is SGHRS and CDR2 is YFSETQ. The junction had 5 bases not matched to a gene; V was cut back by 9 bases and J by 6 bases. CDR3 length: 14 residues. The CDR3 bases are TGCGCCACCTCGGGACTAGCGGGAGTCAATGAGCAGTTCTTC. This sequence encodes CATSGLAGVNEQFF.

In this sample, this clone turned up a few times. The chain links TRBV5-4 to TRBJ2-7; no clear D. Germline V gene lookup returns CDR1 SGHNT and CDR2 YYREEE (reference sequence). V lost 2 bases to trimming and J lost 5 bases, with 5 bases between them. CDR3 length equals 11 residues. Here the CDR3 reads CASSLAHEQYF. As DNA, the CDR3 is TGTGCCAGCAGCTTAGCCCACGAGCAGTACTTC.

This chain links TRBV29-1 with TRBJ1-1, with 10 bases fitting TRBD1. This CDR3 is built from 17 residues. V was pared by 6 bases and J by 0 bases, with 13 bases of the junction left unmatched. Germline CDR1 reads SQVTM; CDR2 reads ANQGSEA. CDR3 DNA: TGCAGCGTGACCTCCTGGGGACAGGGGTTTTTGAACACTGAAGCTTTCTTT. This sequence encodes CSVTSWGQGFLNTEAFF.

This clone was counted only a few times. The chain links TRBV29-1 to TRBJ1-4; D possibly corresponds to TRBD1 (6 bases). This CDR3 is 13 amino acids long. The V gene's germline CDR1 is SQVTM and CDR2 ANQGSEA. With 7 bases removed from V and 4 bases from J, the gap between germline ends came to 13 bases. CDR3 nucleotides: TGCAGCGCCCGGACAGAATTTAATGAAAAACTGTTTTTT. This codes for CSARTEFNEKLFF.

This clone was detected a few times. The rearrangement uses TRBV7-9 and TRBJ1-5; no clear D gene. Between the trimmed V and J ends, which lost 4 bases and 5 bases, there was a span of 6 bases. The CDR3 loop spans 12 amino acids. Germline-derived CDR1 and CDR2 are SEHNR and FQNEAQ (reference sequence). Written as DNA, the CDR3 is TGTGCCAGCAGCTCCAGTTATCAGCCCCAGCATTTT. Translating it yields CASSSSYQPQHF.